A selection of T cell receptor beta chains follows, all from one sample in a study of CD8 T cells in ankylosing spondylitis. In TCRdb, the 5' RACE reads were re-called with MiXCR into one record per CDR3 protein. This sample has 150,000 to 200,000 distinct CDR3 sequences, with 9.8% found just once. Sequenced material: blood, either unsorted or a sorted T cell fraction (not recorded which). The receptors were sampled from a female donor with ankylosing spondylitis or in good health (not recorded which). Both conserved end residues are part of each CDR3. The D gene is left open where the match is weak. Clone size is stated in some rows and not others, as once, few, many or a class when expanded.

CDR3 protein	CDR3 DNA	V gene	CDR3 length	J gene	clone size	D gene
CASIYSDRGANEQFF	TGTGCCAGTATCTATTCGGACAGGGGTGCCAATGAGCAGTTCTTC	TRBV25-1	15	TRBJ2-1	many	TRBD1
CASSDLGTNEKLFF	TGTGCCAGCAGTGATTTGGGGACTAATGAAAAACTGTTTTTT	TRBV25-1	14	TRBJ1-4	few	-
CASSLPSGRAGEQYF	TGTGCCAGCAGCCTCCCTAGCGGCAGGGCGGGAGAGCAGTACTTC	TRBV7-2	15	TRBJ2-7	few	TRBD2
CAWSVPQKFSYEQYF	TGTGCCTGGAGTGTACCTCAGAAGTTTTCCTACGAGCAGTACTTC	TRBV30	15	TRBJ2-7	few	-
CSAMSGSKSTDTQYF	TGCAGTGCCATGAGCGGGTCGAAGAGCACAGATACGCAGTATTTT	TRBV20-1	15	TRBJ2-3	few	-
CASIWELNTEAFF	TGTGCCAGCATTTGGGAGCTGAACACTGAAGCTTTCTTT	TRBV2	13	TRBJ1-1	-	-
CATSAAGVLYEQFF	TGTGCCACGTCCGCTGCCGGGGTATTGTATGAGCAGTTCTTC	TRBV19	14	TRBJ2-1	-	-
CASSPRSYNEQFF	TGTGCCAGCAGTCCGAGGTCATACAATGAGCAGTTCTTC	TRBV12-3/TRBV12-4	13	TRBJ2-1	many	-
CARSPGPSSYNEQFF	TGTGCCAGGAGCCCCGGGCCTAGCTCCTACAATGAGCAGTTCTTC	TRBV4-2	15	TRBJ2-1	-	-
CASSRVRSTEAFF	TGTGCCAGCAGTAGGGTCCGGAGCACTGAAGCTTTCTTT	TRBV28	13	TRBJ1-1	-	-
CATPGQGEEQYF	TGTGCCACGCCGGGACAGGGTGAGGAGCAGTACTTC	TRBV6-1	12	TRBJ2-7	-	TRBD1
CSARDWGDPGGATNEKLFF	TGCAGTGCTAGAGACTGGGGGGACCCCGGCGGCGCAACTAATGAAAAACTGTTTTTT	TRBV20-1	19	TRBJ1-4	-	-
CASSQEVGGWGSPLHF	TGTGCCAGCAGCCAAGAGGTCGGCGGATGGGGGTCACCCCTCCACTTT	TRBV4-2	16	TRBJ1-6	-	-
CATLVGSGELFF	TGTGCCACCCTCGTAGGGTCCGGGGAGCTGTTTTTT	TRBV6-2/TRBV6-3	12	TRBJ2-2	-	-
CASSLDAGELFF	TGTGCCAGCAGCCTCGACGCCGGGGAGCTGTTTTTT	TRBV3-1	12	TRBJ2-2	-	-
CASSLAPDEKLFF	TGTGCCAGCAGCTTGGCCCCGGATGAAAAACTGTTTTTT	TRBV5-5	13	TRBJ1-4	-	-
CAWSVPGTEAFF	TGTGCCTGGAGTGTACCGGGGACTGAAGCTTTCTTT	TRBV30	12	TRBJ1-1	-	-
CASSPTGFEQYF	TGTGCCAGCAGCCCGACAGGGTTCGAGCAGTACTTC	TRBV7-9	12	TRBJ2-7	few	TRBD1
CASRPRTSRYNEQFF	TGTGCCAGCAGGCCGAGGACTAGCAGGTACAATGAGCAGTTCTTC	TRBV6-1	15	TRBJ2-1	few	TRBD2
CASSQDLGAVGYTF	TGCGCCAGCAGCCAAGACCTGGGGGCCGTTGGCTACACCTTC	TRBV4-3	14	TRBJ1-2	many	-
CASSRLRPARANTEAFF	TGTGCCAGCAGCCGATTGCGCCCGGCCAGGGCTAACACTGAAGCTTTCTTT	TRBV7-3	17	TRBJ1-1	-	-
CASSPPNYEQYF	TGTGCCAGCAGTCCCCCTAACTACGAGCAGTACTTC	TRBV12-3/TRBV12-4	12	TRBJ2-7	-	-
CASSSSGQETQYF	TGTGCCAGCAGTTCTTCAGGCCAGGAGACCCAGTACTTC	TRBV12-3/TRBV12-4	13	TRBJ2-5	many	-
CAIRTGTGGETGNTIYF	TGTGCCATCAGGACCGGGACAGGGGGAGAGACTGGAAACACCATATATTTT	TRBV10-3	17	TRBJ1-3	-	TRBD1
CSVVIRYEQYF	TGCAGCGTTGTAATCAGATACGAGCAGTACTTC	TRBV29-1	11	TRBJ2-7	few	-
CASTPTGRQETQYF	TGTGCCAGCACCCCGACAGGGAGGCAAGAGACCCAGTACTTC	TRBV28	14	TRBJ2-5	few	-
CASSPTNSGNTIYF	TGCGCCAGCAGCCCGACAAACTCTGGAAACACCATATATTTT	TRBV4-3	14	TRBJ1-3	-	-
CASSPLGADNEQFF	TGTGCCAGCAGCCCTTTGGGGGCGGACAATGAGCAGTTCTTC	TRBV14	14	TRBJ2-1	-	-
CASSLLGGSRNEQFF	TGTGCCAGCAGCCTGCTCGGCGGGAGTAGGAATGAGCAGTTCTTC	TRBV7-9	15	TRBJ2-1	many	TRBD2
CATSVEGARTDTQYF	TGTGCCACCAGCGTCGAGGGGGCACGGACAGATACGCAGTATTTT	TRBV15	15	TRBJ2-3	-	TRBD1
CASSWGSSGRLETQYF	TGCGCCAGCAGCTGGGGCTCTAGCGGCCGGCTTGAGACCCAGTACTTC	TRBV5-1	16	TRBJ2-5	once	TRBD2
CASSQSPGITYEQYF	TGCGCCAGCAGCCAATCACCGGGAATAACCTACGAGCAGTACTTC	TRBV4-3	15	TRBJ2-7	-	-
CASSLNRGPVQETQYF	TGTGCCAGCAGCTTAAATCGGGGACCGGTCCAAGAGACCCAGTACTTC	TRBV7-9	16	TRBJ2-5	few	-
CASSLVDRNSPLHF	TGTGCCAGCAGCTTAGTTGACAGAAATTCACCCCTCCACTTT	TRBV7-6	14	TRBJ1-6	-	-
CASSQGNRVVKTQYF	TGTGCCAGCAGCCAAGGCAACAGGGTCGTGAAGACCCAGTACTTC	TRBV12-3/TRBV12-4	15	TRBJ2-5	few	-
CASAQGLWEQYF	TGTGCCAGCGCTCAGGGGCTGTGGGAGCAGTACTTC	TRBV21-1	12	TRBJ2-7	-	-
CASTGGTSGSKTQYF	TGTGCCAGCACTGGGGGGACTAGCGGGAGTAAGACCCAGTACTTC	TRBV27	15	TRBJ2-5	-	TRBD2
CASSYGTVMAEAFF	TGTGCCAGCAGCTACGGGACAGTAATGGCTGAAGCTTTCTTT	TRBV3-1	14	TRBJ1-1	few	TRBD1
CATSERTSGSRELFF	TGTGCCACCAGTGAACGGACTAGCGGCTCGAGGGAGCTGTTTTTT	TRBV24-1	15	TRBJ2-2	few	TRBD2
CATSDPTQTSGRANTGELFF	TGTGCCACCAGTGATCCTACTCAGACTAGCGGGAGGGCGAACACCGGGGAGCTGTTTTTT	TRBV24-1	20	TRBJ2-2	few	TRBD2
CASSRTSSYEQYF	TGTGCCAGCAGTCGGACTAGTAGCTACGAGCAGTACTTC	TRBV27	13	TRBJ2-7	-	TRBD2
CATSDSLLGAQESGYTF	TGTGCCACCAGTGATTCCCTTTTAGGGGCGCAGGAAAGCGGCTACACCTTC	TRBV24-1	17	TRBJ1-2	few	-
CSARVGNSPLHF	TGCAGTGCTAGAGTAGGGAATTCACCCCTCCACTTT	TRBV20-1	12	TRBJ1-6	few	-
CSASGGLANTEAFF	TGCAGTGCTAGTGGGGGGCTAGCGAACACTGAAGCTTTCTTT	TRBV20-1	14	TRBJ1-1	-	-
CASGYTNTGELFF	TGTGCCAGCGGTTACACGAACACCGGGGAGCTGTTTTTT	TRBV6-2/TRBV6-3	13	TRBJ2-2	-	-
CASSPWAGESNEQFF	TGTGCCAGCAGCCCATGGGCAGGGGAGTCCAATGAGCAGTTCTTC	TRBV11-1	15	TRBJ2-1	many	-
CASSVGRGDQPQHF	TGTGCCAGCAGCGTAGGCAGGGGCGATCAGCCCCAGCATTTT	TRBV9	14	TRBJ1-5	few	-
CASNTPGVSYNEQFF	TGTGCCAGTAACACCCCGGGAGTATCCTACAATGAGCAGTTCTTC	TRBV19	15	TRBJ2-1	-	-
CASSSTGRSGELFF	TGTGCCAGCAGCTCTACAGGGCGAAGCGGGGAGCTGTTTTTT	TRBV7-9	14	TRBJ2-2	many	-
CASSPFSNEQFF	TGTGCCAGCAGTCCTTTCTCCAATGAGCAGTTCTTC	TRBV27	12	TRBJ2-1	-	-
CASSSGYYLGQGFDGGYTF	TGTGCCAGCAGCTCAGGATATTACCTAGGACAGGGCTTTGACGGTGGCTACACCTTC	TRBV11-1	19	TRBJ1-2	-	TRBD1
CAWRGPEEDDQQFF	TGTGCCTGGAGGGGACCGGAGGAAGACGATCAGCAGTTCTTC	TRBV30	14	TRBJ2-1	once	-
CASSQDRGRSGELFF	TGTGCCAGCAGCCAAGACCGCGGGAGGTCCGGGGAGCTGTTTTTT	TRBV4-2	15	TRBJ2-2	-	TRBD2
CASSYRGRGTDTQYF	TGTGCCAGCAGCTACAGGGGAAGGGGCACAGATACGCAGTATTTT	TRBV7-3	15	TRBJ2-3	few	TRBD1
CASSLFPVGAEAFF	TGTGCCAGCAGTTTATTCCCAGTTGGCGCTGAAGCTTTCTTT	TRBV27	14	TRBJ1-1	-	-